This TCR beta chain was captured in a study of CD8 T cells in Susac syndrome. CDR1 MGHRA and CDR2 YSYEKL come from the germline V gene. The CDR3 is 16 amino acids. Trimming pared 8 bases from V and 0 bases from J, leaving 16 bases between. A quantity of roughly 0.5 to 1 ug RNA underwent reverse transcription using random hexamers. TCRdb re-derived calls from the immunoSEQ multiplex PCR reads in MiXCR, one entry per CDR3 protein. In the table there are roughly 120,000 distinct CDR3 sequences, around 94% of which are singletons. The source material was CD4+ T cells from PBMCs. This receptor was taken from a human donor in good health. This chain joins TRBV4-1 and TRBJ2-2; D might be TRBD2 (7 bases). The CDR3 loop is CASRAGAAPNTGELFF. CDR3 sequence (DNA): TGCGCCAGCCGCGCGGGGGCGGCCCCGAACACCGGGGAGCTGTTTTTT.